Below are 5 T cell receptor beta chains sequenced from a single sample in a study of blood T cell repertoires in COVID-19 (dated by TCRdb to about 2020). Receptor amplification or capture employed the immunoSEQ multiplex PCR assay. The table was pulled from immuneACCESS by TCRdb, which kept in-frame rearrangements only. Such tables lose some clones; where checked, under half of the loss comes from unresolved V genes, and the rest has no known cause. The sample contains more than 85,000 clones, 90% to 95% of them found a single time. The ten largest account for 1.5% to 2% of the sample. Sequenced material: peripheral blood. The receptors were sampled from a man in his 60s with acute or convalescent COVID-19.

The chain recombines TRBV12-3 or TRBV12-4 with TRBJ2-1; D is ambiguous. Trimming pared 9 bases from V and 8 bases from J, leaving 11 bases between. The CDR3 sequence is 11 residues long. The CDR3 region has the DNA TGTGCCAGTTTAAGGCAGGATGAGCAGTTCTTC. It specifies CASLRQDEQFF.

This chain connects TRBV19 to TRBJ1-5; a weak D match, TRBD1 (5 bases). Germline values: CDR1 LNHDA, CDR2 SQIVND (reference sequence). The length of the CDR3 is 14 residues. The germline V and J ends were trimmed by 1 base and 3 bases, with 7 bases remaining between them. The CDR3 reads CASSIGGDNQPQHF. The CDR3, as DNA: TGTGCCAGTAGTATAGGGGGCGACAATCAGCCCCAGCATTTT.

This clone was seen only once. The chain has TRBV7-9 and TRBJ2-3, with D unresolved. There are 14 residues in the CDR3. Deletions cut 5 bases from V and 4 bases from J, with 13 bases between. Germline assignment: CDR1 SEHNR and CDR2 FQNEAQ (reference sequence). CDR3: CASSLANTADTQYF. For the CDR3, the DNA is TGTGCCAGCAGCCTGGCCAATACCGCAGATACGCAGTATTTT.

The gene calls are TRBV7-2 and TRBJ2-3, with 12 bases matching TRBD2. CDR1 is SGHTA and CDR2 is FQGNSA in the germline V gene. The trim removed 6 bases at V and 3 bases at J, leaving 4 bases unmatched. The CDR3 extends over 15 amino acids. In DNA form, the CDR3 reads TGTGCCAGCAGTCGACTAGCGGGAGATACAGATACGCAGTATTTT. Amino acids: CASSRLAGDTDTQYF.

CDR3 protein: CASSTGTSVNTGELFF. CDR3 in DNA: TGTGCCAGCAGTACGGGGACTAGCGTAAACACCGGGGAGCTGTTTTTT. The genes are TRBV6-6 and TRBJ2-2; 10 bases align to TRBD2. Germline V gene sequence: CDR1 MNHNY, CDR2 SVGAGI (reference sequence). Trimming cost V 5 bases and J 2 bases; bases outside gene matches: 5. The CDR3 length is 16 residues.